This T cell receptor (beta chain) comes out of a study of shared clonotypes between healthy human individuals. The CDR3 sequence is 18 residues long. Germline CDR1 and CDR2: SGDLS and YYNGEE. V lost 0 bases, J lost 1 base, and 8 bases stayed unmatched. The repertoire was sequenced with immunoSEQ multiplex PCR; TCRdb's copy has only in-frame clones and lacks some. Here the sample spans about half a million clones, approximately 84% being singletons. The sequencing input was PBMCs. This clonotype was sampled from a woman between 40 and 50 years old in good health. Some clones in this sample may be carry-over from other donors' samples. The rearrangement links TRBV9 to TRBJ2-1; 9 bases match TRBD2. The CDR3 spells CASSVAGGRVVSYNEQFF. DNA of the CDR3: TGTGCCAGCAGCGTAGCTGGCGGGAGGGTAGTATCCTACAATGAGCAGTTCTTC.